The entry below describes one T cell receptor beta chain. Donors were grouped by their self-reported clinical history. This specimen belongs to a study of blood T cell repertoires in COVID-19. Study information: Italy, Spain and the United States were the sources of the convalescent and acute COVID-19 samples.

The germline gives CDR1 SGHVS, CDR2 FQNEAQ. Trimming removed 2 bases at V and 7 bases at J, with 3 bases between. The length of the CDR3 is 12 residues. Using immunoSEQ multiplex PCR, the repertoire was profiled, and TCRdb retains in-frame clones only, with some absent. The data contain 150,000 to 200,000 clones, 88% of them singletons. The sequence derives from a woman under 30 who had recovered from COVID-19. The sample was PBMCs or T cells enriched from blood (not recorded which). The V call is TRBV7-8, the J call TRBJ1-6; D gene unclear. The CDR3 nucleotides read TGTGCCAGCAGCTTACAGAATTCACCCCTCCACTTT. Translating it yields CASSLQNSPLHF.